Included here is one T cell receptor beta chain sequence, with context. Its antigen remains unidentified. The sample is drawn from a study of siplizumab effects on memory and regulatory T cells. Clones were read by immunoSEQ multiplex PCR, and TCRdb kept only the in-frame ones, dropping some. Among about 94,000 clones listed, approximately 95% were seen once. General study points: Naive or memory phenotype was unassignable for roughly 75-96% of proliferating CD4+ or CD8+ clones. A significant reduction in alloreactive sequences traceable to unstimulated CD4+ memory cells was produced by siplizumab. The study found naive T cells seemingly more diverse than memory cells and seemingly major alloresponse contributors. Proliferating siplizumab-cultured Tregs lacked confirmed suppressive function.

This CDR3 region has 15 residues. Germline values: CDR1 SGHDT, CDR2 YYEEEE. V was clipped by 0 bases and J by 5 bases, with 14 bases between them. V is TRBV5-6 and J is TRBJ1-2, with D unclear. This TCR derives from a human donor in good health. Sample: non-Treg CD4+ T cells sorted from blood. The CDR3 loop is CASSLGLGGAYGYTF. The CDR3 DNA follows: TGTGCCAGCAGCTTGGGGTTAGGAGGTGCTTATGGCTACACCTTC. Together with reference TRBV5-6 and TRBJ1-2, the CDR3 gives the full variable domain: DAGVTQSPTHLIKTRGQQVTLRCSPKSGHDTVSWYQQALGQGPQFIFQYYEEEERQRGNFPDRFSGHQFPNYSSELNVNALLLGDSALYLCASSLGLGGAYGYTFGSGTRLTVV.